This T cell receptor beta chain was recorded in a study of T-cell reconstitution after alpha-beta-depleted transplantation in children. Trimming shortened V by 0 bases and J by 5 bases, and 6 bases separated the two germline ends. The germline gives CDR1 SGDLS, CDR2 YYNGEE. The CDR3 totals 13 residues. Unique molecular identifiers were incorporated when the TCRbeta library was constructed. TCRdb analysed the PCR reads with MiXCR anew, one entry per CDR3 protein. The table records 500,000 to 650,000 distinct CDR3 sequences, approximately 13% of them present only once. The specimen comprised PBMCs, mostly from graft donor cells, sampled 360 days after TCRalphabeta/CD19-depleted stem cell transplant. V usage is TRBV9 and J usage is TRBJ2-1; a possible D gene is TRBD2 (5 bases). This receptor was obtained from a male patient aged 10 to 17 who had a stem cell transplant for acute myeloid leukemia, so the T cells may come from the graft donor. CDR3 in amino acids: CASSVVGNNEQFF. The CDR3 bases are TGTGCCAGCAGCGTAGTCGGGAACAATGAGCAGTTCTTC.